This T cell receptor beta chain was identified in a study of blood T cell repertoires in COVID-19. Study-wide background: Samples taken during acute and convalescent COVID-19 were collected in the United States, Italy and Spain.

Authors' methods: Estimates of nucleated cell counts were drawn from the amplification of reference gene primers. Profiled with immunoSEQ multiplex PCR; TCRdb holds only in-frame clones, not every one. The V and J calls and clone size are taken from that table; D and trimming were inferred from the DNA. The sample has a few hundred thousand clones, around nine tenths seen once. Study members were between roughly 18 and 100 years old and lived in about two dozen US regions. Participant reports of clinical history set cohort assignment. The CDR3 sequence is 18 residues long. From germline, CDR1 is SGHAT and CDR2 FQNNGV. J gave up 6 bases and V 5 bases, and 18 bases lay outside the gene matches.

Sequenced: PBMCs or T cells enriched from blood (not recorded which). The sequence came from a woman between 45 and 60 years old who had recovered from COVID-19. The chain combines TRBV11-2 with TRBJ2-3, with 9 positions matching TRBD2. CDR3 coding DNA: TGTGCCAGCAGCGGCCGAAAACCCCTGGCGGGGGGGCAGGATACGCAGTATTTT. Amino acids: CASSGRKPLAGGQDTQYF.